A single sample is the source of the 6 T cell receptor beta chains below, sequenced in a study of Tregs in tolerant kidney transplant recipients. Data came from immunoSEQ multiplex PCR; TCRdb stores just in-frame clones and leaves some out. This table holds more than 90,000 clones, almost 95% found once. The sample consisted of CD4+ T cells from blood. These receptors were taken from a human donor in good health.

In this sample, this clone turned up once. This sequence joins TRBV19 and TRBJ1-6; 7 bases map to TRBD1. With 3 bases clipped from V and 11 bases from J, the junction kept 7 bases outside the gene matches. Looked up from germline, CDR1 is LNHDA and CDR2 is SQIVND (reference sequence). CDR3 length equals 14 residues. The CDR3 is CASSMLGQRTPLHF. The CDR3 region has the DNA TGTGCCAGTAGTATGTTGGGACAGAGAACACCCCTCCACTTT.

The V gene is TRBV11-3, the J gene TRBJ2-1, with a tentative D call TRBD2 (5 bases). V shed 3 bases and J shed 7 bases, with 10 bases lying between them. The CDR3 sequence is 13 residues long. The germline gives CDR1 SGHNT, CDR2 YENEEA. The CDR3 spells CASSFSGRNEQFF. The CDR3 DNA follows: TGTGCCAGCAGCTTCAGCGGCAGGAATGAGCAGTTCTTC.

With regard to this clone: Other DNA sequences within the sample encode an identical CDR3. The chain carries TRBV6-5 and TRBJ2-3; 9 bases map to TRBD2. With V trimmed by 0 bases and J by 4 bases, 5 bases remained unmatched. The germline CDR1 and CDR2 sequences are MNHEY and SVGAGI. The CDR3 runs 16 residues. DNA of the CDR3: TGTGCCAGCAGTTACTCGGGGCGGGGGGGGGCAGATACGCAGTATTTT. Translating gives CASSYSGRGGADTQYF.

The rearrangement uses TRBV2 and TRBJ2-5, with TRBD2 as a possible D gene (5 bases). This CDR3 comprises 14 residues. Between the trimmed V and J ends, which lost 8 bases and 4 bases, there was a span of 17 bases. The germline gives CDR1 SNHLY, CDR2 FYNNEI. The CDR3 region is CASCYGEWGETQYF. The CDR3, as DNA: TGTGCCAGCTGCTACGGGGAGTGGGGAGAGACCCAGTACTTC.

This clone was counted between two and nine times. The chain has TRBV5-1 and TRBJ2-7; tentatively, D is TRBD1 (7 bases). CDR3 length equals 14 residues. The germline V and J ends were trimmed by 4 bases and 0 bases, with 11 bases remaining between them. CDR1 and CDR2 from the germline V gene are SGHRS and YFSETQ. Here the CDR3 reads CASSLRGASYEQYF. The CDR3 bases are TGCGCCAGCAGCCTCAGGGGGGCCTCCTACGAGCAGTACTTC.

The V call is TRBV18, the J call TRBJ2-1; 10 bases match TRBD1. This CDR3 comprises 15 residues. Germline lookup yields CDR1 KGHSH and CDR2 LQKENI. Germline trimming cut 6 bases from V and 5 bases from J; bases unmatched to any gene: 7. This CDR3 reads CASSRQGAGNNEQFF. The CDR3 bases are TGTGCCAGCTCCCGACAGGGGGCGGGCAACAATGAGCAGTTCTTC.